A selection of T cell receptor beta chains follows, all from one sample in a study of shared clonotypes between healthy human individuals. Produced via immunoSEQ multiplex PCR; TCRdb's table is partial and in-frame only. The table records some 2,400,000 clones, 90% to 97% of them present only once. Sequencing was performed on naive CD4+ T cells sorted from blood. These receptors were collected from a man between 18 and 29 years old in good health. The CDR3 runs from the conserved cysteine through the conserved F or W. The D gene is left open where the match is weak. A row's size may be missing; if present it is once, few, many or a size class.

-,15,-,TRBJ1-4,TRBV6-5,CASSYSGLPSEKLFF,TGTGCCAGCAGTTACTCTGGACTGCCTTCTGAAAAACTGTTTTTT
few,13,-,TRBJ1-3,TRBV6-1,CASSRDPGNTIYF,TGTGCCAGCAGTCGGGACCCGGGAAACACCATATATTTT
-,15,-,TRBJ2-6,TRBV28,CASTKGVSGANVLTF,TGTGCCAGCACCAAGGGGGTATCTGGGGCCAACGTCCTGACTTTC
-,12,TRBD1,TRBJ2-7,TRBV2,CAGSTGTHEQYF,TGTGCCGGATCGACAGGGACCCACGAGCAGTACTTC
-,17,TRBD1,TRBJ1-5,TRBV19,CASSPLTGGVGSQPQHF,TGTGCCAGTAGTCCCCTGACAGGGGGAGTGGGTAGTCAGCCCCAGCATTTT
once,16,-,TRBJ1-2,TRBV10-3,CATLHQGEVYGYGYTF,TGTGCCACCCTTCATCAGGGCGAGGTCTACGGCTATGGCTACACCTTC
-,15,-,TRBJ1-1,TRBV2,CASSEWGGSNTEAFF,TGTGCCAGCAGTGAATGGGGGGGGTCCAACACTGAAGCTTTCTTT
-,13,-,TRBJ1-1,TRBV6-6,CASSNRDSAEAFF,TGTGCCAGTTCCAACAGGGACTCCGCTGAAGCTTTCTTT
-,15,-,TRBJ2-1,TRBV21-1,CASSNRTPEVDEQFF,TGTGCCAGCAGCAATCGGACACCCGAGGTAGATGAGCAGTTCTTC
-,18,-,TRBJ1-6,TRBV5-1,CASSLMYFQGLGNSPLHF,TGCGCCAGCAGCTTGATGTACTTTCAGGGCCTTGGAAATTCACCCCTCCACTTT
-,15,TRBD1,TRBJ1-4,TRBV6-1,CASSEWGRGPEKLFF,TGTGCCAGCAGTGAATGGGGTAGGGGGCCTGAAAAACTGTTTTTT
-,15,-,TRBJ1-1,TRBV5-1,CASSLMTGMNTEAFF,TGCGCCAGCAGCCTGATGACGGGGATGAACACTGAAGCTTTCTTT
-,14,-,TRBJ2-5,TRBV6-5,CASSRGLAQETQYF,TGTGCCAGCAGTCGGGGACTCGCTCAAGAGACCCAGTACTTC
few,12,-,TRBJ2-7,TRBV7-9,CASSLGSNEQYF,TGTGCCAGCAGCTTAGGTTCGAACGAGCAGTACTTC
-,14,-,TRBJ2-5,TRBV7-8,CASSLAPSQETQYF,TGTGCCAGCAGCTTAGCCCCCTCTCAAGAGACCCAGTACTTC
-,15,TRBD1,TRBJ1-5,TRBV28,CASSTDRGRGQPQHF,TGTGCCAGCAGTACGGACAGGGGGCGCGGACAGCCCCAGCATTTT
few,14,TRBD1,TRBJ1-2,TRBV27,CASKERDRNYGYTF,TGTGCCAGCAAAGAGAGGGACAGAAACTATGGCTACACCTTC
-,14,TRBD2,TRBJ2-2,TRBV28,CASSFTGGGGELFF,TGTGCCAGCAGTTTTACGGGGGGTGGCGGGGAGCTGTTTTTT
-,17,TRBD2,TRBJ2-1,TRBV27,CASLPQVTSGSYNEQFF,TGTGCCAGTCTCCCCCAGGTGACTAGCGGGTCCTACAATGAGCAGTTCTTC
-,13,-,TRBJ2-1,TRBV10-3,CAISESTNNEQFF,TGTGCCATCAGTGAGTCTACGAACAATGAGCAGTTCTTC
-,14,TRBD1,TRBJ2-2,TRBV9,CASSVAGGGGELFF,TGTGCCAGCAGCGTAGCAGGGGGTGGCGGGGAGCTGTTTTTT
-,14,-,TRBJ1-6,TRBV9,CASSVEGDNSPLHF,TGTGCCAGCAGCGTAGAAGGCGATAATTCACCCCTCCACTTT
-,12,-,TRBJ2-2,TRBV2,CASSVYSGELFF,TGTGCCAGCAGTGTCTATTCCGGGGAGCTGTTTTTT
once,14,-,TRBJ2-7,TRBV29-1,CSVEDRGADYEQYF,TGCAGCGTTGAAGATCGGGGGGCCGACTACGAGCAGTACTTC
-,13,-,TRBJ1-3,TRBV10-2,CASIRNSGNTIYF,TGCGCCAGCATTCGAAACTCTGGAAACACCATATATTTT
-,16,-,TRBJ2-1,TRBV6-5,CASSYEARTIYNEQFF,TGTGCCAGCAGTTACGAGGCTAGGACGATATACAATGAGCAGTTCTTC
-,13,-,TRBJ2-5,TRBV7-3,CASSVVHQETQYF,TGTGCCAGCAGCGTGGTCCACCAAGAGACCCAGTACTTC
-,15,-,TRBJ1-6,TRBV2,CASNPRGAPNSPLHF,TGTGCCAGCAATCCGCGGGGGGCCCCCAATTCACCCCTCCACTTT
-,15,-,TRBJ1-1,TRBV6-5,CASSYGTARDTEAFF,TGTGCCAGCAGTTACGGGACCGCCCGAGACACTGAAGCTTTCTTT
-,13,TRBD1,TRBJ1-5,TRBV5-4,CASSLGQGPPQHF,TGTGCCAGCAGCTTGGGACAGGGCCCGCCCCAGCATTTT
-,13,TRBD1,TRBJ1-1,TRBV27,CASSFRQGSEAFF,TGTGCCAGCAGTTTCCGACAGGGCTCTGAAGCTTTCTTT
-,17,-,TRBJ1-6,TRBV7-2,CASSLRSFVWHNSPLHF,TGTGCCAGCAGCCTAAGATCTTTCGTTTGGCATAATTCACCCCTCCACTTT
few,14,TRBD1,TRBJ2-7,TRBV7-2,CASSLTGAGYEQYF,TGTGCCAGCAGCCTGACAGGGGCGGGTTACGAGCAGTACTTC
-,13,-,TRBJ2-1,TRBV10-3,CAISPSGQWEQFF,TGTGCCATCAGTCCATCAGGGCAGTGGGAGCAGTTCTTC
-,15,TRBD2,TRBJ2-1,TRBV11-3,CASSFGSGSSNEQFF,TGTGCCAGCAGCTTCGGTAGCGGGAGTTCAAATGAGCAGTTCTTC
-,14,TRBD1,TRBJ1-2,TRBV11-2,CATGQGPGIYGYTF,TGTGCCACCGGACAGGGGCCGGGGATCTATGGCTACACCTTC
-,19,-,TRBJ1-2,TRBV9,CASSTTSGWGIQANYGYTF,TGTGCCAGCAGCACGACGAGTGGTTGGGGGATCCAGGCTAACTATGGCTACACCTTC
-,14,-,TRBJ1-2,TRBV28,CASSYLGSLYGYTF,TGTGCCAGCAGTTATTTGGGCAGCCTCTATGGCTACACCTTC
-,14,-,TRBJ1-3,TRBV18,CASSPQGNGNTIYF,TGTGCCAGCTCACCACAGGGGAACGGAAACACCATATATTTT
-,15,-,TRBJ2-2,TRBV10-3,CAISPGRGNTGELFF,TGTGCCATCAGTCCCGGCAGGGGGAACACCGGGGAGCTGTTTTTT
few,15,TRBD1,TRBJ1-2,TRBV5-1,CASRNPGQGNYGYTF,TGCGCCAGCAGAAACCCAGGACAGGGCAACTATGGCTACACCTTC
-,16,-,TRBJ2-1,TRBV18,CASSPLAGFRNEGQFF,TGTGCCAGCTCACCACTAGCAGGGTTCAGGAATGAGGGGCAGTTCTTC
-,16,TRBD1,TRBJ2-7,TRBV5-1,CASSPMGQGNSYEQYF,TGCGCCAGCAGCCCTATGGGACAGGGAAATTCCTACGAGCAGTACTTC
-,15,TRBD1,TRBJ2-7,TRBV7-2,CASSSRRTGVYEQYF,TGTGCCAGCAGCTCCCGCCGGACAGGGGTCTACGAGCAGTACTTC
few,13,-,TRBJ1-1,TRBV30,CAWSRTMNTEAFF,TGTGCCTGGAGTAGGACAATGAACACTGAAGCTTTCTTT
-,15,-,TRBJ2-7,TRBV6-6,CASSYPDNKGGEQYF,TGTGCCAGCAGTTACCCGGACAACAAGGGAGGCGAGCAGTACTTC
-,12,-,TRBJ2-7,TRBV2,CASSEQSYEQYF,TGTGCCAGCAGTGAACAGTCCTACGAGCAGTACTTC
-,14,TRBD1,TRBJ2-7,TRBV5-1,CASSFNRGYDEQYF,TGCGCCAGCAGCTTTAACAGGGGGTACGACGAGCAGTACTTC
-,15,TRBD1,TRBJ1-2,TRBV19,CASSATGQGMRGYTF,TGTGCCAGTAGTGCGACGGGACAGGGAATGCGTGGCTACACCTTC
-,15,TRBD1,TRBJ1-4,TRBV2,CASSEGTGFNEKLFF,TGTGCCAGCAGTGAAGGGACAGGGTTTAATGAAAAACTGTTTTTT
-,16,TRBD1,TRBJ2-7,TRBV5-1,CASSLAPGQGAYEQYF,TGCGCCAGCAGCTTGGCCCCGGGACAGGGGGCCTACGAGCAGTACTTC